Listed here are 7 T cell receptor beta chains from one sample, sequenced in a study of naive and memory T cell subsets. Both TRBC1 and TRBC2 were covered by a beta constant-region primer of two equimolar oligonucleotides. Ligated cDNA was amplified by four rounds of PCR with nested alpha and beta constant-region primers and SP2. MiXCR, applied by TCRdb to the UMI-ligation and nested PCR reads, yields one record per CDR3 protein. Found here are approximately 80,000 distinct CDR3 sequences, 8% to 9.5% of them singletons; the top ten hold around 1.3%. Material for sequencing was naive CD8+ T cells from blood. The receptors shown here come from a human donor in good health.

This clonotype has just a few counts. V and J are TRBV13 and TRBJ2-3; 10 bases map to TRBD2. The trim removed 5 bases at V and 2 bases at J, leaving 7 bases unmatched. CDR1 is PRHDT and CDR2 is FYEKMQ in the germline V gene (reference sequence). This CDR3 spans 16 amino acids. CDR3 nucleotide sequence: TGTGCCAGCAGCACCGAGCGGGAGGGGAACACAGATACGCAGTATTTT. As protein: CASSTEREGNTDTQYF.

This clonotype has a handful of counts. The chain recombines TRBV29-1 with TRBJ1-2; maybe TRBD1 (5 bases). Trimming stripped 5 bases from V and 4 bases from J, with 17 bases between. CDR1 is SQVTM and CDR2 is ANQGSEA in the germline V gene. The CDR3 is made up of 14 amino acids. DNA for the CDR3: TGCAGCGTTCACGACGGACAATCGGGCTATGGCTACACCTTC. Its translation is CSVHDGQSGYGYTF.

This chain links TRBV29-1 with TRBJ2-2; 7 nucleotides align to TRBD2. With 1 base clipped from V and 7 bases from J, the junction kept 18 bases outside the gene matches. Germline values: CDR1 SQVTM, CDR2 ANQGSEA. The CDR3 sequence is 18 residues long. CDR3 in DNA: TGCAGCGTTGAAGTCTACCCCGGAGAAGGGACTAATCACGGGGAGCTGTTTTTT. This sequence encodes CSVEVYPGEGTNHGELFF.

This clonotype has ten or more counts. The J gene is TRBJ2-7, the V gene TRBV2; 10 bases match TRBD2. Looked up from germline, CDR1 is SNHLY and CDR2 is FYNNEI. The CDR3 consists of 17 residues. V was clipped by 6 bases and J by 5 bases; unmatched bases: 16. In nucleotides, the CDR3 is TGTGCCAGCAGCCCGCTCGGGGCTAGCGGGAGTATCAACGAGCAGTACTTC. Its translation: CASSPLGASGSINEQYF.

This clonotype was seen ten or more times. The chain has TRBV6-2 or TRBV6-3 and TRBJ2-1; TRBD2 is a possible D gene (6 bases). Trimming removed 2 bases from V and 2 bases from J, with 19 bases in between. The CDR3 length is 18 residues. Germline lookup yields CDR1 MNHEY and CDR2 SVGEGT. The CDR3 is CASSYVRTGVEPYNEQFF. CDR3 nucleotide sequence: TGTGCCAGCAGTTACGTAAGGACGGGAGTGGAGCCCTACAATGAGCAGTTCTTC.

CDR3 in DNA: TGTGCCACCAGCGGAGGGGACTTTGACAATGAGCAGTTCTTC. This encodes CATSGGDFDNEQFF. The rearrangement uses TRBV15 and TRBJ2-1, with D possibly TRBD2 on 6 matching bases. The CDR3 covers 14 residues. Germline V lookup: CDR1 LNHNV, CDR2 YYDKDF (reference sequence). Deletions cut 5 bases from V and 5 bases from J, with 13 bases between.

The J gene is TRBJ2-2, the V gene TRBV28; D is ambiguous. The germline V and J ends were trimmed by 10 bases and 3 bases, with 21 bases remaining between them. The CDR3 has 16 residues. Germline lookup yields CDR1 MDHEN and CDR2 SYDVKM. The CDR3 coding sequence is TGTGCCACCTTACACACCCTTGACTTGGACACCGGGGAGCTGTTTTTT. It encodes CATLHTLDLDTGELFF.